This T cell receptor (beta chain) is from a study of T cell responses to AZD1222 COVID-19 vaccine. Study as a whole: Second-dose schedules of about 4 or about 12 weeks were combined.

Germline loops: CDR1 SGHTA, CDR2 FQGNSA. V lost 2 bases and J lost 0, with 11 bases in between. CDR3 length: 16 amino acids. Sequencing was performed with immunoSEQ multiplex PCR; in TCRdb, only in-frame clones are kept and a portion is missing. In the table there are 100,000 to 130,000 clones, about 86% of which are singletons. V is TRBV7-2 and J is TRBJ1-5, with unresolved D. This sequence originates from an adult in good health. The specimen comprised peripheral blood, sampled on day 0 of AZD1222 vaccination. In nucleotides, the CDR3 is TGTGCCAGCAGCTTATCCAGTTCTTATAGCAATCAGCCCCAGCATTTT. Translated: CASSLSSSYSNQPQHF.